This T cell receptor beta chain was documented in a study of shared clonotypes between healthy human individuals. The trim removed 4 bases at V and 8 bases at J, leaving 10 bases unmatched. CDR3 length: 15 residues. Germline V lookup: CDR1 MNHEY, CDR2 SVGAGI. Sequenced by immunoSEQ multiplex PCR; TCRdb stores in-frame clones only, minus some. Seen here are roughly 2.2 million clones, 85% to 95% observed once, and the top ten hold about 0.37%. As for this clone: Its specificity is not known.

Findings and limits, study-wide: The donor pool, a small one, limited the genetic and exposure-history diversity represented.

The TCR originated in a man between 18 and 35 years old in good health. Some clones in this sample may be carry-over from other donors' samples. The sample was naive CD4+ T cells from PBMCs. Subset noted: CD45RA+ positively selected. The genes are TRBV6-5 and TRBJ2-1; 8 nucleotides match TRBD2. CDR3 nucleotides: TGTGCCAGCAGTTTCGCCGGGACTAGGTTCTATGAGCAGTTCTTC. The encoded protein is CASSFAGTRFYEQFF.